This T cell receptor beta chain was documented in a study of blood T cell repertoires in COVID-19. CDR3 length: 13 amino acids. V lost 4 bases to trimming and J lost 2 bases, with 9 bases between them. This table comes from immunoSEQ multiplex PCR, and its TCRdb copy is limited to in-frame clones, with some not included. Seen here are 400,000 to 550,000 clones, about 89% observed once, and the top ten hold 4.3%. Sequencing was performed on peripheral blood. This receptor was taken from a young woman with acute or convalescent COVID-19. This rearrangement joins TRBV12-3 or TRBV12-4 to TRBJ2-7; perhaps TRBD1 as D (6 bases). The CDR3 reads CASSWTDTYEQYF. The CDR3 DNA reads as TGTGCCAGCAGTTGGACAGATACCTACGAGCAGTACTTC.